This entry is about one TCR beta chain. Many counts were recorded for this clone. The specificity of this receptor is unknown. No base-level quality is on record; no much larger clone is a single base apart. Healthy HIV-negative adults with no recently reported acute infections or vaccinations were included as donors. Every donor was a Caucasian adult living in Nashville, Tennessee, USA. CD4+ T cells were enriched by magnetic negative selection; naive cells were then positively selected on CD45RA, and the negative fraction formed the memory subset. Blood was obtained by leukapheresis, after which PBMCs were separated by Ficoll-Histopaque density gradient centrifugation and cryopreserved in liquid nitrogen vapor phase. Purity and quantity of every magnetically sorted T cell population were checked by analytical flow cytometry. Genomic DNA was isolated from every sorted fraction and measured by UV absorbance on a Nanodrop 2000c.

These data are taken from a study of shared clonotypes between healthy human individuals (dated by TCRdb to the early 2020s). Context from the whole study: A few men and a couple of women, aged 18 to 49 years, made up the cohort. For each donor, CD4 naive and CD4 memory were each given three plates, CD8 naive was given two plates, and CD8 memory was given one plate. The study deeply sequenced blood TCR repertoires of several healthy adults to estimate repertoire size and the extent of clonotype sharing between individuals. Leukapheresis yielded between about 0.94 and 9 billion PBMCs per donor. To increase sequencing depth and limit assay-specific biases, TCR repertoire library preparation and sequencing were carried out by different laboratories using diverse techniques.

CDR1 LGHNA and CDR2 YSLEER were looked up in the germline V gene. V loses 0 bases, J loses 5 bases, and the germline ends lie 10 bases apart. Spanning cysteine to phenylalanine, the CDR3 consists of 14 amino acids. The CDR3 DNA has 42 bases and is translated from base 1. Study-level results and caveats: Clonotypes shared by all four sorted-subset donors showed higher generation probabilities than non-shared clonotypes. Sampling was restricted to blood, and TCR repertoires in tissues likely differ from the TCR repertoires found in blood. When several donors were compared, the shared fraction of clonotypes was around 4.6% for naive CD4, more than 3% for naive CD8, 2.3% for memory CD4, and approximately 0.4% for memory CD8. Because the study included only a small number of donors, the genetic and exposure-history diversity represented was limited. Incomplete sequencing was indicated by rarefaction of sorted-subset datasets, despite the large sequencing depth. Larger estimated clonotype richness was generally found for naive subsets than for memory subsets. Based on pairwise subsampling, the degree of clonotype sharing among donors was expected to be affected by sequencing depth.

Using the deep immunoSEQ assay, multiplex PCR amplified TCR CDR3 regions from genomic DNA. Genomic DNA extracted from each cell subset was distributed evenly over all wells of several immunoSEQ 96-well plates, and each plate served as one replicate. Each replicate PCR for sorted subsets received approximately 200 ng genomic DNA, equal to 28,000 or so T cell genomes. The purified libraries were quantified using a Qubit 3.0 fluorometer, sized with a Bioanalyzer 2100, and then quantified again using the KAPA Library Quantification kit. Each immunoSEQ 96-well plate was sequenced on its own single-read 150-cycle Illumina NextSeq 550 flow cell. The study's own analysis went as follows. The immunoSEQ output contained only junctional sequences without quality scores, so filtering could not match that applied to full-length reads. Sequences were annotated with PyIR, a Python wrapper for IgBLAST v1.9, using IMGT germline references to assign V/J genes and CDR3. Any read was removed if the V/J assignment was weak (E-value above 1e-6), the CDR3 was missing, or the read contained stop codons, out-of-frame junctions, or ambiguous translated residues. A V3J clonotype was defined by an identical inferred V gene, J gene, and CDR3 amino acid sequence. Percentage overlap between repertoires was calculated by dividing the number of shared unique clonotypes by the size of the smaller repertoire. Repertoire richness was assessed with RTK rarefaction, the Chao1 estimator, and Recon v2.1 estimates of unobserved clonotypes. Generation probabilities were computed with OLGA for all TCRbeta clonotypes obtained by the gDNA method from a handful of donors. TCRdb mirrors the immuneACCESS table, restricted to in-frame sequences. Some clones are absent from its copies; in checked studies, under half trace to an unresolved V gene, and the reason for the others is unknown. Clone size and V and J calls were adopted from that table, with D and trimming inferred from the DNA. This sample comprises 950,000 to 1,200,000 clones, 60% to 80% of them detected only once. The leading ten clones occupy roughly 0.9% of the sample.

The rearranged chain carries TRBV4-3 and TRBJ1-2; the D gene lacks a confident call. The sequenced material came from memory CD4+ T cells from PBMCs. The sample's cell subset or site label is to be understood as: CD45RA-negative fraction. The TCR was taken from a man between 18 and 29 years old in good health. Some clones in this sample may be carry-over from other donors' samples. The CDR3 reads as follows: CASSQESGLYGYTF. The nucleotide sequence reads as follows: TGCGCCAGCAGCCAAGAGTCCGGTCTTTATGGCTACACCTTC.